This entry lists 32 T cell receptor beta chains sequenced from one sample in a study of T cell repertoires in cytomegalovirus infection. Their target antigens are unknown. One entry per CDR3 protein, called by TCRdb with MiXCR from the reads. The table has 100,000 to 120,000 distinct CDR3 sequences, around 30% seen once. Sample: CD8+ T cells from cultured PBMCs, taken from culture after CMV antigen stimulation. The receptor set was obtained from a human donor in good health (CMV status not recorded). Some clones in this sample may be carry-over from other donors' samples.

This clonotype has ten or more counts. The chain carries TRBV2 and TRBJ2-7; no definite D call. The CDR3 totals 14 residues. V gave up 5 bases and J gave up 2 bases, with 13 bases separating them. CDR1 and CDR2 (germline): SNHLY, FYNNEI. The CDR3 bases are TGTGCCAGCAGTCTTCCCCAGGCCCCCTACGAGCAGTACTTC. This codes for CASSLPQAPYEQYF.

The V gene is TRBV7-9, the J gene TRBJ2-7, with D tentatively TRBD1 (6 bases). Germline assignment: CDR1 SEHNR and CDR2 FQNEAQ (reference sequence). The CDR3 loop spans 13 amino acids. V was cut by 5 bases and J by 2 bases, with 10 bases left in between. CDR3 nucleotide sequence: TGTGCCAGCAGCCCACAGGGTGCCTACGAGCAGTACTTC. Translated, it gives CASSPQGAYEQYF. The whole variable domain, filled in from reference TRBV7-9 and TRBJ2-7, reads DTGVSQNPRHKITKRGQNVTFRCDPISEHNRLYWYRQTLGQGPEFLTYFQNEAQLEKSRLLSDRFSAERPKGSFSTLEIQRTEQGDSAMYLCASSPQGAYEQYFGPGTRLTVT.

This clonotype was observed at least ten times. CDR3 residues: CASSLLWQGASPLHF. The CDR3 DNA is TGTGCCAGCAGCTTACTTTGGCAGGGGGCTTCACCCCTCCACTTT. The chain couples TRBV7-2 to TRBJ1-6; 8 bases map to TRBD1. This CDR3 has 15 residues. The germline gives CDR1 SGHTA, CDR2 FQGNSA. The V and J ends lost 2 bases and 9 bases, in that order; junction bases with no gene match: 6.

This clonotype was found many times. The chain joins TRBV6-1 to TRBJ2-1; D not resolved. V lost 3 bases, J lost 3 bases, and 9 bases lay in between. This CDR3 contains 14 residues. Germline V CDR1 and CDR2: MNHNS, SASEGT. CDR3 nucleotide sequence: TGTGCCAGCAGTGAGTTTGATGTCTACAATGAGCAGTTCTTC. Protein sequence: CASSEFDVYNEQFF.

This clonotype was recorded a few times. The chain is built from TRBV6-1 and TRBJ2-2; D uncertain. The CDR3 is 15 amino acids. In germline, CDR1 is MNHNS, CDR2 SASEGT. Trimming took off 7 bases at V and 4 bases at J, with 16 bases between the two ends. CDR3 nucleotide sequence: TGTGCCAGCACATTATCCGGCATAATCACCGGGGAGCTGTTTTTT. Its protein is CASTLSGIITGELFF.

This clonotype appeared many times. The chain recombines TRBV7-2 with TRBJ1-1; D is unclear. The germline CDR1 and CDR2 sequences are SGHTA and FQGNSA. The V gene lost 2 bases and the J gene lost 1 base, with 11 bases spanning the gap. CDR3 length equals 15 residues. The CDR3 protein is CASSLIGLSNTEAFF. The CDR3 DNA sequence: TGTGCCAGCAGCTTAATTGGGTTATCGAACACTGAAGCTTTCTTT.

This clonotype was seen only a few times. The chain recombines TRBV18 with TRBJ2-2; D tentatively fits TRBD1 or TRBD2 (5 bases each). CDR3 length: 17 residues. Germline CDR1 KGHSH, CDR2 LQKENI. Trimming left V 1 base short and J 3 bases short, with 15 bases between. Here the CDR3 reads CASSPRGGGPDTGELFF. The CDR3 DNA sequence: TGTGCCAGCTCACCACGAGGTGGGGGTCCGGACACCGGGGAGCTGTTTTTT. The variable domain in full, with the rest retrieved from reference TRBV18 and TRBJ2-2, is NAGVMQNPRHLVRRRGQEARLRCSPMKGHSHVYWYRQLPEEGLKFMVYLQKENIIDESGMPKERFSAEFPKEGPSILRIQQVVRGDSAAYFCASSPRGGGPDTGELFFGEGSRLTVL.

This clonotype has a handful of counts. V is TRBV7-2 and J is TRBJ1-1, with D hard to call. With 6 bases removed from V and 1 base from J, the gap between germline ends came to 12 bases. Germline V gene lookup returns CDR1 SGHTA and CDR2 FQGNSA. The CDR3 loop spans 14 amino acids. This CDR3 is CASSHAARNTEAFF. The CDR3 region has the DNA TGTGCCAGCAGTCACGCAGCGAGGAACACTGAAGCTTTCTTT.

This clonotype was recorded many times. V usage is TRBV7-6 and J usage is TRBJ2-7; no firm D call. V was shortened by 4 bases and J by 0 bases, with 7 bases between the two germline ends. Germline V gene data show CDR1 as SGHVS and CDR2 as FNYEAQ. The CDR3 is 13 amino acids. In DNA, the CDR3 is TGTGCCAGCAGCTCCCCACTCTCCTACGAGCAGTACTTC. Its protein product is CASSSPLSYEQYF. The full variable domain, its missing parts supplied by reference TRBV7-6 and TRBJ2-7, is GAGVSQSPRYKVTKRGQDVALRCDPISGHVSLYWYRQALGQGPEFLTYFNYEAQQDKSGLPNDRFSAERPEGSISTLTIQRTEQRDSAMYRCASSSPLSYEQYFGPGTRLTVT.

The chain couples TRBV7-6 to TRBJ2-3; no clear D gene. This CDR3 spans 13 amino acids. Germline V gives CDR1 SGHVS, CDR2 FNYEAQ. Trimming stripped 1 base from V and 4 bases from J, with 6 bases between. DNA of the CDR3: TGTGCCAGCAGCTTAGAGGTGGCAGATACGCAGTATTTT. It codes for CASSLEVADTQYF.

This chain links TRBV7-2 with TRBJ1-1; no definite D call. This CDR3 has 13 residues. The germline V gene has CDR1 SGHTA and CDR2 FQGNSA. V was clipped by 6 bases and J by 3 bases, with 11 bases between them. The CDR3 DNA follows: TGTGCCAGCAGACCTGCCGTGTACACTGAAGCTTTCTTT. Protein product: CASRPAVYTEAFF.

This clonotype was recorded only once. The J gene is TRBJ2-1, the V gene TRBV19; 11 bases agree with TRBD1. Germline V gene lookup returns CDR1 LNHDA and CDR2 SQIVND (reference sequence). This CDR3 region has 15 residues. Unmatched junction bases numbered 9, after V lost 6 bases and J lost 8 bases. The DNA of the CDR3 is TGTGCCAGTAGCCCCGCCGGGACAGGGGGTTATGAGCAGTTCTTC. Amino acid sequence: CASSPAGTGGYEQFF. The full variable domain, in which reference TRBV19 and TRBJ2-1 provide the parts outside the CDR3, is DGGITQSPKYLFRKEGQNVTLSCEQNLNHDAMYWYRQDPGQGLRLIYYSQIVNDFQKGDIAEGYSVSREKKESFPLTVTSAQKNPTAFYLCASSPAGTGGYEQFFGPGTRLTVL.

In this sample, this clonotype turned up a few times. The J gene is TRBJ2-7, the V gene TRBV28; D gene ambiguous. V was shortened by 3 bases and J by 3 bases, with 9 bases between the two germline ends. CDR1 and CDR2 (germline): MDHEN, SYDVKM. The CDR3 is 13 amino acids. The CDR3 DNA is TGTGCCAGCAGTTTTAGTGTGGACTACGAGCAGTACTTC. The encoded protein is CASSFSVDYEQYF. The complete variable domain, with remaining parts taken from reference TRBV28 and TRBJ2-7, reads DVKVTQSSRYLVKRTGEKVFLECVQDMDHENMFWYRQDPGLGLRLIYFSYDVKMKEKGDIPEGYSVSREKKERFSLILESASTNQTSMYLCASSFSVDYEQYFGPGTRLTVT.

This sequence joins TRBV7-9 and TRBJ2-1; 12 nucleotides line up with TRBD2. The CDR3 totals 16 residues. Trimming removed 1 base from V and 8 bases from J; junction bases left unmatched: 6. Germline values: CDR1 SEHNR, CDR2 FQNEAQ (reference sequence). CDR3 region: CASSLGGLAGGHEQFF. CDR3 nucleotides: TGTGCCAGCAGCTTAGGCGGCCTAGCGGGGGGGCATGAGCAGTTCTTC.

This clonotype was seen more than once but under ten times. The chain links TRBV7-8 to TRBJ2-7; 8 bases line up with TRBD1. The CDR3 covers 16 residues. CDR1 SGHVS and CDR2 FQNEAQ come from the germline V gene. V gave up 5 bases and J gave up 7 bases; unmatched junction bases: 16. CDR3 residues: CASSLWSRTGRREQYF. CDR3 bases: TGTGCCAGCAGCCTCTGGTCCCGGACAGGGCGGAGGGAGCAGTACTTC.

The rearrangement joins TRBV5-5 to TRBJ1-1; D is possibly TRBD1 (5 bases). Trimming removed 1 base at V and 0 bases at J, with 10 bases between. Per germline, CDR1 SGHKS and CDR2 YYEKEE (reference sequence). The CDR3 has 15 residues. The CDR3: CASSLSSGLNTEAFF. CDR3 DNA: TGTGCCAGCAGCTTGAGCTCGGGGCTGAACACTGAAGCTTTCTTT.

V is TRBV6-1 and J is TRBJ1-1, with 9 bases that match TRBD1. Germline V gene lookup returns CDR1 MNHNS and CDR2 SASEGT. The length of the CDR3 is 14 residues. J lost 5 bases, V lost 2 bases, and 3 bases had no gene match. The CDR3 bases are TGTGCCAGCAGTGAAACAGGGGGCTGGACTGAAGCTTTCTTT. It yields the protein CASSETGGWTEAFF.

V and J are TRBV29-1 and TRBJ1-1; TRBD1 might be the D (5 bases). CDR3 length: 12 amino acids. V was clipped by 1 base and J by 5 bases, with 8 bases between them. Germline V gene sequence: CDR1 SQVTM, CDR2 ANQGSEA. CDR3 in DNA: TGCAGCGTTGAAGGGGGGGTAACTGAAGCTTTCTTT. Protein sequence: CSVEGGVTEAFF.

The CDR3 DNA reads as TGTGCCAGCAGTACTTTGGAGACGGGGGCCCCCTACGAGCAGTACTTC. Its protein product is CASSTLETGAPYEQYF. This rearrangement joins TRBV6-1 to TRBJ2-7; the D call may be TRBD1 or TRBD2 (6 bases each). Per the germline V gene, CDR1 is MNHNS and CDR2 is SASEGT. The CDR3 runs to 16 residues. V lost 5 bases, J lost 2 bases, and 19 bases lay in between.

CDR3 bases: TGCAGCGTTGAAGATTTTTCAGGGGGCAACTATGGCTACACCTTC. This sequence encodes CSVEDFSGGNYGYTF. The chain joins TRBV29-1 to TRBJ1-2; TRBD1 matches at 8 bases. The germline V gene has CDR1 SQVTM and CDR2 ANQGSEA. The CDR3 loop spans 15 amino acids. Trimming at V came to 0 bases and at J to 2 bases, leaving 5 bases not matched to a gene.

The V and J genes are TRBV6-6 and TRBJ1-5, with TRBD1 matching over 7 bases. The CDR3 has 15 residues. Trimming cost V 6 bases and J 3 bases; bases outside gene matches: 8. Germline lookup yields CDR1 MNHNY and CDR2 SVGAGI (reference sequence). The CDR3 reads CASRETGSYNQPQHF. The CDR3 region has the DNA TGTGCCAGCAGAGAGACAGGGTCCTACAATCAGCCCCAGCATTTT.

About this clonotype itself: A clone one base away is much larger, so this may be a read error. The V and J genes are TRBV7-4 and TRBJ2-1; 11 nucleotides match TRBD2. The CDR3 extends over 15 amino acids. Per the germline V gene, CDR1 is SGHVT and CDR2 is SQSDAQ. V lost 1 base, J lost 7 bases, and 3 bases stayed unmatched. This CDR3 reads CASSLVAGGTNEQFF. CDR3 sequence (DNA): TGTGCCAGCAGCTTAGTAGCGGGGGGGACTAATGAGCAGTTCTTC.

The chain carries TRBV7-8 and TRBJ1-5; 7 nucleotides align to TRBD1. Per the germline V gene, CDR1 is SGHVS and CDR2 is FQNEAQ. The CDR3 loop spans 13 amino acids. V lost 5 bases and J lost 9; bases outside the gene matches: 7. The CDR3 spells CASSRQGSWPQHF. CDR3 in DNA: TGTGCCAGCAGCCGACAGGGAAGTTGGCCCCAGCATTTT.

This chain joins TRBV2 and TRBJ2-1, with D perhaps assigned TRBD1 or TRBD2 (5 bases each). The CDR3 spans 15 residues. Trimming stripped 7 bases from V and 2 bases from J, with 15 bases between. Germline V gene sequence: CDR1 SNHLY, CDR2 FYNNEI. The CDR3 loop is CASNIRDGAYNEQFF. The CDR3 nucleotides read TGTGCCAGCAATATCAGGGACGGAGCCTACAATGAGCAGTTCTTC.

The V gene is TRBV29-1, the J gene TRBJ2-3; 7 nucleotides agree with TRBD1. CDR3 length: 13 residues. The trim removed 7 bases at V and 2 bases at J, leaving 6 bases unmatched. The V gene's germline CDR1 is SQVTM and CDR2 ANQGSEA. As DNA, the CDR3 is TGCAGCGCCGGGACAGCGTCCACAGATACGCAGTATTTT. Its translation is CSAGTASTDTQYF.

This clonotype appeared many times. The chain couples TRBV7-2 to TRBJ2-3; TRBD1 agrees at 9 bases. The CDR3 is made up of 15 amino acids. With 6 bases clipped from V and 3 bases from J, the junction kept 7 bases outside the gene matches. CDR1 is SGHTA, CDR2 FQGNSA, per germline. This CDR3 reads CASSIQGARTDTQYF. The DNA for the CDR3 is TGTGCCAGCAGTATACAGGGGGCCCGGACAGATACGCAGTATTTT.

This clonotype was seen a few times. A read error may account for a junction end that differs from germline. This rearrangement joins TRBV6-5 to TRBJ2-7; 7 nucleotides line up with TRBD2. Germline V CDR1 and CDR2: MNHEY, SVGAGI. The CDR3 length is 16 residues. This CDR3 is CASSHSELATSYEQYF. CDR3 bases: TGTGCCAGCAGTCACTCTGAACTAGCGACATCCTACGAGCAGTACTTC.

In this sample, this clonotype turned up a few times. The V call is TRBV28, the J call TRBJ2-7; TRBD1 matches at 12 bases. Germline V gives CDR1 MDHEN, CDR2 SYDVKM. There are 14 residues in the CDR3. The junction had 4 bases not matched to a gene; V was cut back by 5 bases and J by 5 bases. The chain's CDR3 is CASSLGTGGNEQYF. CDR3 DNA: TGTGCCAGCAGTCTCGGGACAGGGGGCAACGAGCAGTACTTC.

This chain connects TRBV5-6 to TRBJ1-2, with TRBD1 matching 10 bases. CDR1 is SGHDT, CDR2 YYEEEE, per germline. This CDR3 has 18 amino acids. V lost 3 bases to trimming and J lost 4 bases; unmatched junction nucleotides: 15. CDR3 DNA sequence: TGTGCCAGCAGCTCCACCCGACAGGGGGCCACCAACCGCTATGGCTACACCTTC. Protein product: CASSSTRQGATNRYGYTF.

This clonotype was observed at least ten times. V and J are TRBV10-2 and TRBJ2-7, with 7 bases that match TRBD1. Unmatched junction bases numbered 9, after V lost 2 bases and J lost 2 bases. Germline V gene sequence: CDR1 WSHSY, CDR2 SAAADI. This CDR3 has 16 amino acids. CDR3 region: CASSEPYRGPTYEQYF. In DNA, the CDR3 is TGCGCCAGCAGTGAGCCATACAGGGGTCCAACCTACGAGCAGTACTTC.

The chain couples TRBV28 to TRBJ2-1, with D maybe TRBD1 (5 bases). CDR3 length equals 14 residues. V was clipped by 7 bases and J by 2 bases, with 12 bases between them. Germline V gene sequence: CDR1 MDHEN, CDR2 SYDVKM. The CDR3: CASTNMDTYNEQFF. The CDR3 DNA is TGTGCCAGCACCAATATGGACACCTACAATGAGCAGTTCTTC. Full variable domain (missing parts from reference TRBV28 and TRBJ2-1): DVKVTQSSRYLVKRTGEKVFLECVQDMDHENMFWYRQDPGLGLRLIYFSYDVKMKEKGDIPEGYSVSREKKERFSLILESASTNQTSMYLCASTNMDTYNEQFFGPGTRLTVL.

This chain joins TRBV7-9 and TRBJ2-3, with 11 positions matching TRBD1. Germline V gene lookup returns CDR1 SEHNR and CDR2 FQNEAQ (reference sequence). The CDR3 runs 16 residues. V gave up 3 bases and J gave up 2 bases; unmatched junction bases: 4. The CDR3 protein is CASSFRTGGDTDTQYF. In DNA, the CDR3 is TGTGCCAGCAGCTTTCGGACAGGGGGCGACACAGATACGCAGTATTTT. Together with reference TRBV7-9 and TRBJ2-3, the CDR3 gives the full variable domain: DTGVSQNPRHKITKRGQNVTFRCDPISEHNRLYWYRQTLGQGPEFLTYFQNEAQLEKSRLLSDRFSAERPKGSFSTLEIQRTEQGDSAMYLCASSFRTGGDTDTQYFGPGTRLTVL.